Reported below is one TCR beta chain. Naive CD8 cells comprised CD45RO-negative, CCR7-positively selected cells, excluding terminally differentiated effector memory CD45RA+ cells. This specimen comes from a study of shared clonotypes between healthy human individuals. TCRdb keeps only in-frame clones here, not all; method: immunoSEQ multiplex PCR. Found here are about 750,000 clones, around 92% of them singletons; the top ten hold about 25%. Sequencing used naive CD8+ T cells sorted from blood. The sequence was obtained from a man aged 25-45 years in good health.

The DNA of the CDR3 is TGCAGCGTTGAAGACCCGGAGTGGACCTACAATGAGCAGTTCTTC. It encodes CSVEDPEWTYNEQFF. The chain recombines TRBV29-1 with TRBJ2-1, with D hard to call. The V end was cut by 0 bases, the J end by 2 bases, with 11 bases between. The CDR3 contains 15 residues. Germline CDR1 SQVTM, CDR2 ANQGSEA.